Each of the 14 T cell receptor beta chains below was sequenced from the same sample in a study of blood T cell repertoires in COVID-19. Measured with immunoSEQ multiplex PCR; TCRdb has only the in-frame clones, and not every one. The data hold about 370,000 clones, with 90% observed a single time. The sample was peripheral blood. All receptors come from a man aged 18 to 35 with active or convalescent COVID-19.

The chain joins TRBV2 to TRBJ2-7; D unclear. The CDR3 runs 10 residues. Germline lookup yields CDR1 SNHLY and CDR2 FYNNEI. Trimming took 4 bases from V and 4 from J, leaving 2 bases between them. In DNA, the CDR3 is TGTGCCAGCAGTGTATACGAGCAGTACTTC. It encodes CASSVYEQYF.

The gene calls are TRBV28 and TRBJ1-2; tentative D call: TRBD1 (6 bases). The CDR3 has 15 residues. The V gene lost 1 base and the J gene lost 5 bases, with 14 bases spanning the gap. The V gene's germline CDR1 is MDHEN and CDR2 SYDVKM. The CDR3 DNA sequence: TGTGCCAGCAGTTTATCAGGGGAACTAGGGTATGGCTACACCTTC. It is translated as CASSLSGELGYGYTF.

The chain links TRBV5-1 to TRBJ2-7; D is ambiguous. The ends were cut back, 7 bases at V and 0 bases at J, with 8 bases in the middle. CDR3 length: 12 amino acids. Germline V CDR1 and CDR2: SGHRS, YFSETQ. This CDR3 is CASGATSYEQYF. In nucleotides, the CDR3 is TGCGCCAGCGGAGCCACCTCCTACGAGCAGTACTTC.

The CDR3 region is CASSYEGQISSPLHF. CDR3 nucleotide sequence: TGTGCCAGCAGTTACGAGGGACAGATCAGTTCACCCCTCCACTTT. The J gene is TRBJ1-6, the V gene TRBV6-6; 7 bases agree with TRBD1. From germline, CDR1 is MNHNY and CDR2 SVGAGI (reference sequence). The CDR3 extends over 15 amino acids. V dropped 2 bases and J dropped 9; count of bases not matched to a gene: 7.

This clone was detected once. The chain couples TRBV4-3 to TRBJ2-1; no clear D. This CDR3 has 13 residues. The V and J ends lost 4 bases and 5 bases respectively, with 9 bases between them. Germline V gives CDR1 LGHNA, CDR2 YSLEER. CDR3 residues: CASSLWLHNEQFF. The CDR3 DNA reads as TGCGCCAGCAGCCTTTGGCTCCACAATGAGCAGTTCTTC.

This clone was found once. The rearrangement links TRBV4-2 to TRBJ1-2; D call uncertain. V lost 2 bases and J 0 bases, leaving 10 bases between the germline ends. CDR3 length: 15 amino acids. Germline V gene sequence: CDR1 LGHNA, CDR2 YNFKEQ. The CDR3 loop is CASSQNAGANYGYTF. Here the CDR3 DNA reads TGTGCCAGCAGCCAAAATGCGGGAGCTAACTATGGCTACACCTTC.

The chain has TRBV5-8 and TRBJ2-3, with 8 bases that match TRBD2. V was clipped by 8 bases and J by 5 bases; unmatched bases: 10. CDR1 is SGHTS, CDR2 YDEGEE, per germline. The CDR3 runs 14 residues. CDR3 nucleotides: TGTGCCAGTAGATCGAGCGGGAGAATAGATACGCAGTATTTT. This sequence encodes CASRSSGRIDTQYF.

For the CDR3, the DNA is TGTGCCAGCAGTTCACCGGGACTAGCGGGAGTTCAGGAGCAGTTCTTC. Its translation is CASSSPGLAGVQEQFF. The chain combines TRBV28 with TRBJ2-1; 14 bases are a match to TRBD2. Trimming cost V 4 bases and J 10 bases; bases outside gene matches: 9. Per germline, CDR1 MDHEN and CDR2 SYDVKM. The CDR3 runs 16 residues.

This clone was counted only a few times. V gene TRBV27 combines with J gene TRBJ1-1; TRBD1 is a possible D gene (6 bases). Trimming shortened V by 9 bases and J by 1 base, and 18 bases separated the two germline ends. Germline V lookup: CDR1 MNHEY, CDR2 SMNVEV (reference sequence). The CDR3 extends over 15 amino acids. CDR3 protein: CASIKVGHRNTEAFF. CDR3 bases: TGTGCCAGTATCAAAGTGGGACATCGGAACACTGAAGCTTTCTTT.

The chain is built from TRBV30 and TRBJ2-1; D is unclear. Trimming pared 2 bases from V and 2 bases from J, leaving 7 bases between. Looked up from germline, CDR1 is GTSNPN and CDR2 is SVGIG (reference sequence). The CDR3 has 13 amino acids. The CDR3 DNA is TGTGCCTGGAGTCCGAGCACCTACAATGAGCAGTTCTTC. This encodes CAWSPSTYNEQFF.

The rearrangement uses TRBV7-8 and TRBJ2-7; 7 nucleotides align to TRBD2. The CDR3 is made up of 14 amino acids. Germline loops: CDR1 SGHVS, CDR2 FQNEAQ. J lost 7 bases, V lost 1 base, and 7 bases had no gene match. CDR3 bases: TGTGCCAGCAGCTTAGGCGGGAGCTTGTTGGAGCAGTACTTC. Its protein is CASSLGGSLLEQYF.

The chain recombines TRBV21-1 with TRBJ2-1; the table's D gene call, TRBD2, was not cross checked with the DNA. TRBV21-1 is noted as a pseudogene. CDR3 size: 15 residues. The CDR3 sequence: CASSGNGRGTNEQFF. CDR3 sequence (DNA): TGTGCCAGCAGTGGGAATGGGCGGGGCACCAATGAGCAGTTCTTC.

The chain carries TRBV7-3 and TRBJ2-7; the match to TRBD2 covers 12 bases. Germline loops: CDR1 SGHTA, CDR2 FQGTGA. The length of the CDR3 is 14 residues. V was clipped by 4 bases and J by 6 bases; unmatched bases: 4. This CDR3 is CASSSSGGASEQYF. CDR3 in DNA: TGTGCCAGCAGCTCTAGCGGGGGGGCCTCCGAGCAGTACTTC. Supplemented by reference TRBV7-3 and TRBJ2-7, the full variable domain reads GAGVSQTPSNKVTEKGKYVELRCDPISGHTALYWYRQSLGQGPEFLIYFQGTGAADDSGLPNDRFFAVRPEGSVSTLKIQRTERGDSAVYLCASSSSGGASEQYFGPGTRLTVT.

The chain is built from TRBV7-2 and TRBJ1-2; 8 bases align to TRBD1. There are 14 residues in the CDR3. The germline V gene has CDR1 SGHTA and CDR2 FQGNSA. The junction had 6 bases not matched to a gene; V was cut back by 9 bases and J by 0 bases. DNA for the CDR3: TGTGCCAGTCGGACAGGGACGGCTAACTATGGCTACACCTTC. Translated: CASRTGTANYGYTF.